This entry is about one TCR beta chain. This record belongs to a study of blood T cell repertoires in COVID-19. The repertoire was sequenced with immunoSEQ multiplex PCR; TCRdb's copy has only in-frame clones and lacks some. This repertoire shows roughly 99,000 clones, just over 85% found once; its top ten account for about 2%. The receptor was derived from a man over 45 with COVID-19, enrolled during active disease. The source material was peripheral blood.

DNA for the CDR3: TGTGCCAGCAGCGTAGGTTCTCGCGGGGTGTCAGGGGAGCAGTTCTTC. Its translation is CASSVGSRGVSGEQFF. The V call is TRBV9, the J call TRBJ2-1; D perhaps matches TRBD2 (6 bases). This CDR3 contains 16 residues. In germline, CDR1 is SGDLS, CDR2 YYNGEE. Trimming removed 0 bases at V and 10 bases at J, with 20 bases between.